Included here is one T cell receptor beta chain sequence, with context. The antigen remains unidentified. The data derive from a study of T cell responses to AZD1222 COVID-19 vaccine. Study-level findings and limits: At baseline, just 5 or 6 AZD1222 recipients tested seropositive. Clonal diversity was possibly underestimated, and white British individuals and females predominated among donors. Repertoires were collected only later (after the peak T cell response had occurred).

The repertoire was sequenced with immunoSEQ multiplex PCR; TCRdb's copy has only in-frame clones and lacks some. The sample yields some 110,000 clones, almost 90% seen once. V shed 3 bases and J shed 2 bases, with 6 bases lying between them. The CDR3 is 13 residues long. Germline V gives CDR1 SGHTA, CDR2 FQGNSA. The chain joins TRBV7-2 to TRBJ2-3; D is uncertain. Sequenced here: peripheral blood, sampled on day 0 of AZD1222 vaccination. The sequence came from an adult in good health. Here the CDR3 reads CASSFSVTDTQYF. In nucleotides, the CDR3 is TGTGCCAGCAGCTTTTCGGTCACAGATACGCAGTATTTT.